The subject of this entry is one TCR beta chain. The target antigen is unknown. Germline V gives CDR1 SGHRS, CDR2 YFSETQ. Trimming pared 2 bases from V and 0 bases from J, leaving 10 bases between. The CDR3 length is 15 residues. The sample originates from a study of T cells after posttransplantation cyclophosphamide. Findings and caveats of the study: Skin or GI-infiltrating T cells shared few TRB sequences with blood. Recipient CMV seropositivity and CMV reactivation strongly tracked TRB clonality. Donor-recipient repertoire similarity was low at 1-2 months, rising over year one.

Peripheral blood was collected from the related graft donor on the marrow donation day. Assay used: immunoSEQ multiplex PCR; TCRdb lists only in-frame clones, some missing. The table has roughly 18,000 clones, approximately 87% seen once. The receptor was isolated from a man aged 25-40 years in good health and a related stem cell transplant donor. The V gene is TRBV5-1, the J gene TRBJ2-3, with a possible D match to TRBD1 (5 bases). The specimen was memory CD4+ T cells sorted from blood. The CDR3, as DNA: TGCGCCAGCAGCTTTGACAGCTCTAGCACAGATACGCAGTATTTT. This translates into CASSFDSSSTDTQYF.